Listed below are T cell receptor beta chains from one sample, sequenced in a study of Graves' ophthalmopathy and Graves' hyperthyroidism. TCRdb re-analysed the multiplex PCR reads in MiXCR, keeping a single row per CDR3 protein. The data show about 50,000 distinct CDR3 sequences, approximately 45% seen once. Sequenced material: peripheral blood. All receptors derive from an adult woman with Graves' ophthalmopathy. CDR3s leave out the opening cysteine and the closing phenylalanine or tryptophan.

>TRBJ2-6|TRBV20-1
SASTLQGAGANVLT
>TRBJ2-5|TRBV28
ASTLTSGRLGETQY
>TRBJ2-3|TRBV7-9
ASSSGRTLDTQY
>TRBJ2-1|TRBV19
ASSRASGRNEQF
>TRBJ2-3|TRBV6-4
ASSVSGEATDTQY
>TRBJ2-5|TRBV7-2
ASSLCQGTETQY
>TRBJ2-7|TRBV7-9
ASGTGGVYEQY
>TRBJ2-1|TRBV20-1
SARDKTRNYNEQF
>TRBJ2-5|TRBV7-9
ASSSGLAGGPRETQY
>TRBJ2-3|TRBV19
ASSIGTKRGDTQY
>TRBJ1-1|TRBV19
ASSIDLSTEAF
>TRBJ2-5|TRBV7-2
ASSLVSGAQETQY
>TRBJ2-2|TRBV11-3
ASSPTSVPATGELF
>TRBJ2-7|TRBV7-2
ASSPGTSSYEQY
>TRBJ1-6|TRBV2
ASSVEGSGRLH
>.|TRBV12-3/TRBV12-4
ASTTGLLLETQY
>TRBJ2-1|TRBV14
ASRSSGGAGRSYNEQF
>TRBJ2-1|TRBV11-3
ASSLDRLAGRNELF
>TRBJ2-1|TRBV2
AGRSGTSLYNGQF
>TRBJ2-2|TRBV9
ASSVDRITWELF
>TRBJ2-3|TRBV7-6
ASSLAPPGTGGLWTDTQY
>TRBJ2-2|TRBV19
ASSVRGSYNELF
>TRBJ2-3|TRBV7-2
ASSSRQGSTDTQY
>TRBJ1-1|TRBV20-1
SARPTGWFEAL
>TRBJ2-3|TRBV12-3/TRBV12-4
ASSDSGLGADTQY
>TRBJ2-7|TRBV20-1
SAPGQGYYEQY
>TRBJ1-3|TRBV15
ATSRSRGLSGNTIY
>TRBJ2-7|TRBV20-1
SARRTSGSEQY
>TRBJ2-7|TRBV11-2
ASSPSRWGVQGSYEQY
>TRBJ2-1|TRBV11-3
TSCLDPNSNEQF
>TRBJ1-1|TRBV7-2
ASSLDRGGEAF
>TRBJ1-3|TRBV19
ASRDLASGNTIY
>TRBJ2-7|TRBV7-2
ASSAGTSVTYEQY
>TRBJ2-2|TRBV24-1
ATSDNFVNTGERF
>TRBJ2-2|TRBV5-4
ASSLTSTGELF
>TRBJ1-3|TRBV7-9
GSSPGAGDTIY
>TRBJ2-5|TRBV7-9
ASSLGRQETQY
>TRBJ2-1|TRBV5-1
ASSTGLAGTYNEQF
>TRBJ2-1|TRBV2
ASSPSEGDEQF
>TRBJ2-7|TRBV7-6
ASSHARLADEQY
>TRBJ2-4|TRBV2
ASSTAGGLAKNIQY
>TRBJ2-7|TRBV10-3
AISEPAASYEQY
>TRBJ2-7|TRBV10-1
ASSEKTGGYEQY
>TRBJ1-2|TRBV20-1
SASFRGIKGYT
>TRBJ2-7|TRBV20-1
SAPGGNYEQY
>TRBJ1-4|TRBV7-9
ASSSHRGGNEKLF
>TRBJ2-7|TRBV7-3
ASGSGGSYEQY
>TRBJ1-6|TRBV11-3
ASSLDPSSPLH